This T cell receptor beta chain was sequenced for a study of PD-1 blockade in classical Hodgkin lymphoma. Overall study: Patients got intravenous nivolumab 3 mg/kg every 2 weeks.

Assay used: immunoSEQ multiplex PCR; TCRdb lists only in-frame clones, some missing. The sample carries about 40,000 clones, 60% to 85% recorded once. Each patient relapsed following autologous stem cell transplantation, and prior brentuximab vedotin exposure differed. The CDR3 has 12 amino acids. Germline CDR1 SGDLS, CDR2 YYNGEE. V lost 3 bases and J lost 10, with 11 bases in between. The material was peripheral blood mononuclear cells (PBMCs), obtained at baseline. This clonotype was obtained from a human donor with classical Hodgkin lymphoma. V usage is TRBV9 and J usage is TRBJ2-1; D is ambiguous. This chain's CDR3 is CASSAPASEQFF. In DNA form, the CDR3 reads TGTGCCAGCAGCGCACCAGCCTCAGAGCAGTTCTTC.